Below are 26 T cell receptor beta chains sequenced from a single sample in a study of T cell changes during pregnancy in multiple sclerosis. TCRdb's table, derived via immunoSEQ multiplex PCR, lists solely in-frame clones and lacks some. The data contain about 61,000 clones, 88% of them singletons. Sequenced here: peripheral blood, sampled in the first trimester of pregnancy. All receptors come from a female donor with multiple sclerosis, enrolled in a pregnancy study.

V and J are TRBV2 and TRBJ1-2; TRBD1 might be the D (6 bases). The CDR3 sequence is 15 residues long. Trimming removed 2 bases from V and 5 bases from J, with 15 bases in between. Germline-derived CDR1 and CDR2 are SNHLY and FYNNEI. CDR3 coding DNA: TGTGCCAGCAGTGAACTGCAGGGGAGTAGGTATGGCTACACCTTC. Encoded protein: CASSELQGSRYGYTF. The whole variable domain, remainder taken from reference TRBV2 and TRBJ1-2, is EPEVTQTPSHQVTQMGQEVILRCVPISNHLYFYWYRQILGQKVEFLVSFYNNEISEKSEIFDDQFSVERPDGSNFTLKIRSTKLEDSAMYFCASSELQGSRYGYTFGSGTRLTVV.

This chain joins TRBV2 and TRBJ2-7, with D unclear. The V gene's germline CDR1 is SNHLY and CDR2 FYNNEI. V lost 4 bases and J lost 3, with 10 bases in between. This CDR3 region has 13 residues. The CDR3 loop is CASSVLGYYEQYF. CDR3 in DNA: TGTGCCAGCAGTGTGCTAGGATACTACGAGCAGTACTTC.

This rearrangement joins TRBV6-6 to TRBJ2-1; 10 bases align to TRBD1. The CDR3 has 14 residues. Germline CDR1 and CDR2: MNHNY and SVGAGI (reference sequence). Trimming at V came to 7 bases and at J to 8 bases, leaving 8 bases not matched to a gene. The CDR3 sequence: CASKKGDRGYEQFF. The CDR3 region has the DNA TGTGCCAGCAAAAAGGGGGACAGGGGTTATGAGCAGTTCTTC.

This chain links TRBV27 with TRBJ2-7; weak D call: TRBD1 (5 bases). Germline V gene lookup returns CDR1 MNHEY and CDR2 SMNVEV (reference sequence). V lost 3 bases, J lost 6 bases, and 15 bases lay in between. The CDR3 length is 14 residues. DNA of the CDR3: TGTGCCAGCAGTTTGTGGGGCTTAAGGGGCGAGCAGTACTTC. Protein sequence: CASSLWGLRGEQYF.

The V gene is TRBV19, the J gene TRBJ1-3; the D gene is possibly TRBD1 (5 bases). The CDR3 totals 16 residues. V was clipped by 6 bases and J by 0 bases, with 15 bases between them. Germline assignment: CDR1 LNHDA and CDR2 SQIVND (reference sequence). This chain's CDR3 is CASSLEGLSSGNTIYF. The CDR3, as DNA: TGTGCCAGTAGCCTCGAGGGACTCTCCTCTGGAAACACCATATATTTT.

A note on this clone: An end of the junction differs from the germline gene, which may be a read error. The CDR3 sequence is CASSLGTGTDRAF. The CDR3 DNA follows: TGCGCCAGCAGCTTGGGGACAGGGACCGACCGAGCCTTT. The V gene is TRBV5-1, the J gene TRBJ1-1; TRBD1 agrees at 8 bases. The CDR3 consists of 13 residues. CDR1 SGHRS and CDR2 YFSETQ come from the germline V gene.

This chain connects TRBV29-1 to TRBJ2-5; TRBD2 matches 15 bases. This CDR3 region has 15 residues. Germline lookup yields CDR1 SQVTM and CDR2 ANQGSEA. The V gene end was trimmed by 6 bases and the J gene end by 5 bases; junction bases not matched to a gene: 7. The CDR3 sequence is CSVLGLAGGGETQYF. The CDR3 nucleotides are TGCAGCGTGCTCGGACTAGCGGGAGGGGGTGAGACCCAGTACTTC.

The V call is TRBV7-2, the J call TRBJ2-1, with 7 bases aligning to TRBD2. This CDR3 has 13 amino acids. V was clipped by 4 bases and J by 10 bases; unmatched bases: 7. Germline assignment: CDR1 SGHTA and CDR2 FQGNSA. The CDR3 is CASSSSRLAEQFF. CDR3 DNA: TGTGCCAGCAGCTCCTCTAGACTAGCCGAGCAGTTCTTC.

The gene calls are TRBV9 and TRBJ2-3, with 14 bases matching TRBD2. In germline, CDR1 is SGDLS, CDR2 YYNGEE. V lost 3 bases to trimming and J lost 3 bases; unmatched junction nucleotides: 6. The CDR3 consists of 17 residues. For the CDR3, the DNA is TGTGCCAGCAGCGGCAGAGGGACTAGCGGGAGTACAGATACGCAGTATTTT. Its translation is CASSGRGTSGSTDTQYF.

This sequence joins TRBV11-2 and TRBJ2-7, with TRBD1 identical over 7 bases. Germline CDR1 and CDR2: SGHAT and FQNNGV. CDR3 length: 15 amino acids. J gave up 2 bases and V 2 bases, and 6 bases lay outside the gene matches. The CDR3 nucleotides read TGTGCCAGCAGCTTACCACAGGGGCCCCCCTACGAGCAGTACTTC. Translating it yields CASSLPQGPPYEQYF.

This clone was observed once. The CDR3 protein is CAWSDERGYEQYF. The DNA for the CDR3 is TGTGCCTGGAGTGATGAGCGGGGCTACGAGCAGTACTTC. The chain is built from TRBV30 and TRBJ2-7, with TRBD2 matching over 7 bases. Germline CDR1 reads GTSNPN; CDR2 reads SVGIG (reference sequence). V dropped 1 base and J dropped 3; count of bases not matched to a gene: 3. The CDR3 is 13 residues long.

This rearrangement joins TRBV9 to TRBJ2-2; no clear D gene. V dropped 0 bases and J dropped 6 bases, with 12 bases sitting between them. The germline V gene has CDR1 SGDLS and CDR2 YYNGEE. This CDR3 spans 15 amino acids. CDR3 in DNA: TGTGCCAGCAGCGTAGGTTTTACTTCCTCCGGGGAGCTGTTTTTT. Translation gives CASSVGFTSSGELFF.

V and J are TRBV6-1 and TRBJ2-5; TRBD2 matches at 10 bases. This CDR3 region has 15 residues. J lost 5 bases, V lost 2 bases, and 5 bases had no gene match. The germline V gene encodes CDR1 MNHNS and CDR2 SASEGT. The CDR3 loop is CASSELAGGTETQYF. CDR3 DNA sequence: TGTGCCAGCAGTGAATTAGCGGGAGGAACCGAGACCCAGTACTTC.

This clone appeared once. The chain links TRBV28 to TRBJ1-4; TRBD1 matches 8 bases. Germline V CDR1 and CDR2: MDHEN, SYDVKM. This CDR3 has 15 amino acids. V gave up 6 bases and J gave up 7 bases; unmatched junction bases: 10. CDR3 amino acids: CASSLAGGAGEKLFF. The CDR3 region has the DNA TGTGCCAGCAGCCTCGCAGGGGGCGCGGGTGAAAAACTGTTTTTT.

This chain links TRBV6-1 with TRBJ1-1, with 9 bases lining up with TRBD1. Trimming removed 8 bases from V and 6 bases from J; junction bases left unmatched: 7. Germline CDR1 MNHNS, CDR2 SASEGT. The CDR3 spans 13 residues. CDR3 protein: CASLGQGIAEAFF. CDR3 nucleotides: TGTGCCAGCTTGGGACAGGGAATCGCTGAAGCTTTCTTT.

The chain recombines TRBV5-1 with TRBJ2-7, with 7 bases that match TRBD1. This CDR3 has 15 residues. With 3 bases clipped from V and 6 bases from J, the junction kept 12 bases outside the gene matches. CDR1 and CDR2 from the germline V gene are SGHRS and YFSETQ. The DNA for the CDR3 is TGCGCCAGCAGCTCGCTTCCGGGACAGAAGTCCGAGCAGTACTTC. Its protein product is CASSSLPGQKSEQYF.

The chain joins TRBV7-9 to TRBJ2-2; 7 bases are a match to TRBD2. The V gene's germline CDR1 is SEHNR and CDR2 FQNEAQ (reference sequence). Germline trimming cut 6 bases from V and 4 bases from J; bases unmatched to any gene: 5. CDR3 size: 14 residues. Here the CDR3 DNA reads TGTGCCAGCAGTTCCGGGACTACCACCGGGGAGCTGTTTTTT. It yields the protein CASSSGTTTGELFF.

V and J are TRBV10-1 and TRBJ2-1; tentative D call: TRBD2 (5 bases). The germline V gene encodes CDR1 WNHNN and CDR2 SYGVQD (reference sequence). This CDR3 region has 13 residues. Trimming took off 6 bases at V and 11 bases at J, with 17 bases between the two ends. The CDR3 spells CASSPIRERKQFF. The CDR3 DNA follows: TGCGCCAGCAGCCCCATTCGGGAACGGAAGCAGTTCTTC.

The gene calls are TRBV19 and TRBJ2-5, with D possibly being TRBD2 (6 bases). V was trimmed by 5 bases and J by 3 bases, leaving 16 bases between them. Germline V CDR1 and CDR2: LNHDA, SQIVND (reference sequence). This CDR3 has 15 amino acids. This CDR3 is CASSPAPGLEETQYF. CDR3 coding DNA: TGTGCCAGTAGTCCGGCCCCGGGACTCGAAGAGACCCAGTACTTC.

V is TRBV30 and J is TRBJ2-5, with 8 positions matching TRBD2. The CDR3 loop spans 13 amino acids. V shed 4 bases, J shed 2 bases, and the junction held 3 bases outside the gene matches. The germline CDR1 and CDR2 sequences are GTSNPN and SVGIG (reference sequence). For the CDR3, the DNA is TGTGCCTGGACGGCGGGGGGACAAGAGACCCAGTACTTC. This translates into CAWTAGGQETQYF.

This clone was observed a few times. The chain uses TRBV30 and TRBJ2-4, with TRBD1 matching 8 bases. This CDR3 has 14 residues. V gave up 3 bases and J gave up 9 bases; unmatched junction bases: 10. Germline V CDR1 and CDR2: GTSNPN, SVGIG (reference sequence). The CDR3 reads CAWSQSPGGSIQYF. As DNA, the CDR3 is TGTGCCTGGAGCCAATCCCCAGGGGGCAGCATTCAGTACTTC. Together with reference TRBV30 and TRBJ2-4, the CDR3 gives the full variable domain: SQTIHQWPATLVQPVGSPLSLECTVEGTSNPNLYWYRQAAGRGLQLLFYSVGIGQISSEVPQNLSASRPQDRQFILSSKKLLLSDSGFYLCAWSQSPGGSIQYFGAGTRLSVL.

The gene calls are TRBV28 and TRBJ2-7; 11 nucleotides line up with TRBD2. This CDR3 spans 16 amino acids. Germline values: CDR1 MDHEN, CDR2 SYDVKM. V shed 10 bases, J shed 0 bases, and the junction held 11 bases outside the gene matches. Here the CDR3 reads CATDRRLAGSSYEQYF. CDR3 nucleotide sequence: TGTGCCACCGACAGGAGACTAGCGGGAAGCTCCTACGAGCAGTACTTC.

V is TRBV2 and J is TRBJ2-5; possible D gene TRBD2, 5 bases. The end of the DNA aligns better with TRBJ2-7, so the J call may be wrong. Per germline, CDR1 SNHLY and CDR2 FYNNEI. The CDR3 runs to 14 residues. This CDR3 is CASSLTISPYEQYF. The CDR3 DNA is TGTGCCAGCAGTCTGACTATATCCCCCTACGAGCAGTACTTC.

The rearrangement uses TRBV30 and TRBJ2-5, with a possible D match to TRBD1 (6 bases). This CDR3 is 11 amino acids long. Germline V gives CDR1 GTSNPN, CDR2 SVGIG (reference sequence). The V end lost 4 bases, the J end lost 5 bases, and 8 bases lay between the germline ends. The CDR3 is CAWNQGETQYF. The CDR3 region has the DNA TGTGCCTGGAACCAGGGGGAGACCCAGTACTTC. Together with reference TRBV30 and TRBJ2-5, the CDR3 gives the full variable domain: SQTIHQWPATLVQPVGSPLSLECTVEGTSNPNLYWYRQAAGRGLQLLFYSVGIGQISSEVPQNLSASRPQDRQFILSSKKLLLSDSGFYLCAWNQGETQYFGPGTRLLVL.

CDR3: CASSPGGSGTGELFF. As DNA, the CDR3 is TGTGCCAGCAGCCCAGGGGGCTCGGGCACCGGGGAGCTGTTTTTT. This rearrangement joins TRBV5-4 to TRBJ2-2; 8 nucleotides line up with TRBD1. Germline V gene sequence: CDR1 SGHNT, CDR2 YYREEE (reference sequence). The length of the CDR3 is 15 residues. Trimming took 4 bases from V and 4 from J; bases not matched to a gene: 6.

The chain employs TRBV5-1 and TRBJ2-1, with 9 bases that match TRBD2. Germline V gene sequence: CDR1 SGHRS, CDR2 YFSETQ. The CDR3 spans 15 residues. V lost 4 bases and J lost 8; bases outside the gene matches: 10. CDR3 coding DNA: TGCGCCAGCAGCCCCGCCCTAGCGGGAACCCATGAGCAGTTCTTC. This sequence encodes CASSPALAGTHEQFF.